This T cell receptor beta chain was sequenced for a study of glioma-infiltrating T cells after dendritic cell vaccination listed by TCRdb under 2016. At the level of the whole study: The cohort included roughly 15 glioblastoma patients drawn from Phase I and II dendritic cell vaccination trials, of whom 9 were newly diagnosed and 6 had recurrent disease. Patients received autologous tumor lysate-pulsed dendritic cell vaccination between 2003 and 2012. The vaccine consisted of monocyte-derived dendritic cells cultured less than nine days with IL-4 and GM-CSF, then pulsed overnight with autologous tumor lysate. Three intradermal dendritic cell vaccine injections were administered to patients at biweekly intervals in the arm below the axilla. Tumor-infiltrating lymphocyte content was quantified and tumor and blood repertoires were compared in dendritic cell-vaccinated glioblastoma patients by deep sequencing of TCR beta CDR3 regions. Survival after dendritic cell vaccination was correlated with TCR sequencing metrics such as TIL content and the overlap between tumor and blood repertoires.

CDR1 SGHDT and CDR2 YYEEEE were looked up in the germline V gene. A distance of 12 bases separates the germline ends of V and J, which lose 5 bases and 4 bases respectively. The CDR3 starts with the cysteine, ends with the phenylalanine, and has 13 residues. Of all the DNA, just the CDR3 is kept, 39 bases in frame from base 1. TCRB CDR3 regions were amplified from about 2 ug genomic DNA, or all available DNA if less, using the immunoSEQ assay. The multiplex PCR employed 60 forward primers targeting TCR V beta segments and 13 reverse primers targeting J beta segments. To estimate the number of reads per starting template, synthetic control templates were added to each sample at limiting dilution. The Illumina HiSeq System generated sequencing reads of 87 bp. Turning to the authors' computational methods: PCR and sequencing errors were removed by a nearest neighbor algorithm that merged closely related sequences. TCR overlap was measured as the percentage of unique tumor TCR beta sequences that were also present in the peripheral blood of the same patient. Not all clones reach the TCRdb copy of this immuneACCESS table, which keeps in-frame sequences only. Checked studies attribute under half of the gap to unresolved V genes and leave the rest unexplained. The V and J calls and clone size were taken over from that table, and D and trimming were inferred from the DNA. This sample gives tens of thousands of clones in total; around 83% of them show up just once. The top ten constitute around 7% of the sample.

The sample's time point label is to be understood as: after dendritic cell vaccination, including at tumor progression/relapse. Patients were selected for having adequate residual fresh-frozen tumor tissue and more than two years of available survival data. Molecular status otherwise varied across the glioblastoma patients, but none of them carried an isocitrate dehydrogenase mutation. PBMC were collected before vaccination, two weeks after the third vaccination, and at tumor progression if progression occurred. Genomic DNA was extracted with the Qiagen DNeasy Blood extraction Kit. Broader findings and caveats from the paper: Longer time to progression and overall survival after dendritic cell vaccination were predicted by higher estimated pretreatment TIL content. The response model built on TCR overlap across three groups was characterized as speculative, with prospective validation still needed. The cohort was small and heterogeneous, with few patients having full blood and tumor sets and even fewer initial-recurrent tumor pairs. TCR clonality showed no direct relationship with survival, which suggests that a diverse polyclonal response may be important.

This clone was observed a handful of times. Its antigen specificity is not known. No base quality information exists; no much larger clone differs at one position. The sequence joins TRBV5-6 to TRBJ1-1; TRBD1 could be the D gene, as 6 bases match. The TCR originated in a human donor with glioblastoma. The sample was blood, taken after dendritic cell vaccination. The bases are TGTGCCAGCAGAACGACAGGTTTCACTGAAGCTTTCTTT. This yields the protein CASRTTGFTEAFF. Reference TRBV5-6 and TRBJ1-1 genes cover what lies past the CDR3, so the full variable domain is DAGVTQSPTHLIKTRGQQVTLRCSPKSGHDTVSWYQQALGQGPQFIFQYYEEEERQRGNFPDRFSGHQFPNYSSELNVNALLLGDSALYLCASRTTGFTEAFFGQGTRLTVV.